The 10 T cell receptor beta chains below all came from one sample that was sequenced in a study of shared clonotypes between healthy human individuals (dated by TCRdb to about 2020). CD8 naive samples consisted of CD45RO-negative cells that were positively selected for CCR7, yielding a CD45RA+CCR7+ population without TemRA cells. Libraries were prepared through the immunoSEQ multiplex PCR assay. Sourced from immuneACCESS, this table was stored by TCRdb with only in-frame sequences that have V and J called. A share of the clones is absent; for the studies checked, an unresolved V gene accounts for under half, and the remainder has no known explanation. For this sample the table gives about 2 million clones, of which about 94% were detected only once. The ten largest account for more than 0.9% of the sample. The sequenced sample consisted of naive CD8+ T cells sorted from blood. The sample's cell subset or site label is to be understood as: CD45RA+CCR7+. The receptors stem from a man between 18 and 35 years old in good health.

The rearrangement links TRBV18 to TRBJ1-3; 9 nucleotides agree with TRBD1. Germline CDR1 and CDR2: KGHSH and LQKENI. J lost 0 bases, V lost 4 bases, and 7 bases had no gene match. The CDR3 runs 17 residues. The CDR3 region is CASSHAGQGNSGNTIYF. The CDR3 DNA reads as TGTGCCAGCTCACACGCTGGACAGGGGAACTCTGGAAACACCATATATTTT.

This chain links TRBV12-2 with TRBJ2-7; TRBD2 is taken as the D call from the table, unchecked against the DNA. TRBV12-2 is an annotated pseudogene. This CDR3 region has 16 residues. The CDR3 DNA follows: TGTGCAAGTCGCTTAGCCCTGGGGGGTTTCTCCTACGAGCAGTACTTC. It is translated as CASRLALGGFSYEQYF.

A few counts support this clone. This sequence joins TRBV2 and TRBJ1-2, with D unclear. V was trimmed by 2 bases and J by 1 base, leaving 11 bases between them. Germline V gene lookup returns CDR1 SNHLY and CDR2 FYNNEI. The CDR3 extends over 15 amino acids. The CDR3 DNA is TGTGCCAGCAGTGAATCTCAGGTCCTTAACTATGGCTACACCTTC. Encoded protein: CASSESQVLNYGYTF.

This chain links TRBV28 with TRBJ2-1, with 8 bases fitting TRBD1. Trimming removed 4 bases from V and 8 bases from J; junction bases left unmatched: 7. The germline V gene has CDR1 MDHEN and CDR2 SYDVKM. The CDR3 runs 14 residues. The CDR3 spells CASSSGQGGDEQFF. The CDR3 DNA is TGTGCCAGCAGTTCCGGACAGGGTGGAGATGAGCAGTTCTTC.

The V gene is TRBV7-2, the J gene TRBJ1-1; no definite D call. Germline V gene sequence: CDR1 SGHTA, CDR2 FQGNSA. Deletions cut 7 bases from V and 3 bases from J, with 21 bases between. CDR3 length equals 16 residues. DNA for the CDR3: TGTGCCAGCATCCCTTATTCACCGCGGGGATACACTGAAGCTTTCTTT. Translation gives CASIPYSPRGYTEAFF.

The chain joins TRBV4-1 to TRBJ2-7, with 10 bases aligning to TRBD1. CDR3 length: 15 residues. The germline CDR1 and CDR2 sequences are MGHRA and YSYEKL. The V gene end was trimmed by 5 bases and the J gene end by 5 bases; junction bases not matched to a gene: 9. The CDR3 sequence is CASSYFGTGADEQYF. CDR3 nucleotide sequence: TGCGCCAGCAGCTACTTCGGGACAGGGGCTGACGAGCAGTACTTC.

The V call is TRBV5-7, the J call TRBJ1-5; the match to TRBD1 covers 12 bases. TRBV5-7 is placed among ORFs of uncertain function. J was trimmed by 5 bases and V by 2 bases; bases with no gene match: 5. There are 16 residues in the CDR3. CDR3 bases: TGTGCCAGCAGCTTCGGGACAGGGGGCGATGATCAGCCCCAGCATTTT. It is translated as CASSFGTGGDDQPQHF.

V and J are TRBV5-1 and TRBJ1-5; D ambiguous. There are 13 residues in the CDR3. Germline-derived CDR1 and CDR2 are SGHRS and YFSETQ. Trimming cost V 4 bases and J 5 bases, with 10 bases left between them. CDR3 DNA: TGCGCCAGCAGCCGGGCCCCAGATCAGCCCCAGCATTTT. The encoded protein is CASSRAPDQPQHF.

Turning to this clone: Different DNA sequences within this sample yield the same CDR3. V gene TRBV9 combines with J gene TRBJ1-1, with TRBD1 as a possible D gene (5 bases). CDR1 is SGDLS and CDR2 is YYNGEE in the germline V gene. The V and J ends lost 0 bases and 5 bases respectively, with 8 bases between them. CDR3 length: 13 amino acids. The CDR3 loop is CASSVGGTTEAFF. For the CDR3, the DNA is TGTGCCAGCAGCGTAGGGGGGACTACTGAAGCTTTCTTT.

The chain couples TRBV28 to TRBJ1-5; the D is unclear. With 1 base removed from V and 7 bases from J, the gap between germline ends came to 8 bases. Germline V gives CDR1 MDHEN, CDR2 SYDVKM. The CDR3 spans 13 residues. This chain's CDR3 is CASSLYPEQPQHF. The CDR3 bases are TGTGCCAGCAGTTTATACCCCGAGCAGCCCCAGCATTTT.